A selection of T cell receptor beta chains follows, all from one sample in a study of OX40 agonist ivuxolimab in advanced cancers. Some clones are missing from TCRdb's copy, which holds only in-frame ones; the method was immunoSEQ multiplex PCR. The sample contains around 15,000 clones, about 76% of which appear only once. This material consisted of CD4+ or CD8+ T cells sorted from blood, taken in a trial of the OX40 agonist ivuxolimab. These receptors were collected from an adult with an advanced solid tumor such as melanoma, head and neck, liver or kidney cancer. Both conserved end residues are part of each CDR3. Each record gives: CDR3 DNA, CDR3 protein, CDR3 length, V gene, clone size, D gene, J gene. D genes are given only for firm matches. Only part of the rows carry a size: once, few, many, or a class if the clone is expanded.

CDR3 DNA: TGTGCCAGCAGCGTAGGTTTCGAGGCCGAGCAGTACTTC
CDR3 protein: CASSVGFEAEQYF
CDR3 length: 13
V gene: TRBV9
clone size: few
D gene: -
J gene: TRBJ2-7

CDR3 DNA: TGTGCCAGCAGTCCCACAGGGGGTGGCTACGAGCAGTACTTC
CDR3 protein: CASSPTGGGYEQYF
CDR3 length: 14
V gene: TRBV27
clone size: -
D gene: TRBD1
J gene: TRBJ2-7

CDR3 DNA: TGCGCCAGCAGCTTTACTAGCGGATCCTACGAGCAGTACTTC
CDR3 protein: CASSFTSGSYEQYF
CDR3 length: 14
V gene: TRBV5-1
clone size: -
D gene: TRBD2
J gene: TRBJ2-7

CDR3 DNA: TGTGCCAGCGGGGGACTAGCGGGCCCTGGGACCGGGGAGCTGTTTTTT
CDR3 protein: CASGGLAGPGTGELFF
CDR3 length: 16
V gene: TRBV7-2
clone size: -
D gene: TRBD2
J gene: TRBJ2-2

CDR3 DNA: TGTGCCAGCAGCCCCTGGCGGCGGGAGACCCAGTACTTC
CDR3 protein: CASSPWRRETQYF
CDR3 length: 13
V gene: TRBV5-4
clone size: -
D gene: -
J gene: TRBJ2-5

CDR3 DNA: TGCGCCAGCAGCCAAGATCGACGAGCTTTCTTT
CDR3 protein: CASSQDRRAFF
CDR3 length: 11
V gene: TRBV4-3
clone size: -
D gene: -
J gene: TRBJ1-1

CDR3 DNA: TGTGCCAGCTCACCACCGCGGACAGGGGTTCAAGAGACCCAGTACTTC
CDR3 protein: CASSPPRTGVQETQYF
CDR3 length: 16
V gene: TRBV18
clone size: -
D gene: TRBD1
J gene: TRBJ2-5

CDR3 DNA: TGCGCCAGCAGTGTTCGACAGGGGGCCAATCAGCCCCAGCATTTT
CDR3 protein: CASSVRQGANQPQHF
CDR3 length: 15
V gene: TRBV4-1
clone size: -
D gene: TRBD1
J gene: TRBJ1-5

CDR3 DNA: TGTGCCAGCAGCGTAGTGCCCCTTAGCTCTGGAAACACCATATATTTT
CDR3 protein: CASSVVPLSSGNTIYF
CDR3 length: 16
V gene: TRBV9
clone size: -
D gene: -
J gene: TRBJ1-3

CDR3 DNA: TGTGCCAGTAGTATGAAGGAGACATGGGCTCTCCACTTT
CDR3 protein: CASSMKETWALHF
CDR3 length: 13
V gene: TRBV19
clone size: -
D gene: -
J gene: TRBJ1-6

CDR3 DNA: TGCAGCGTTCTAGCAAATGAGCAGTTCTTC
CDR3 protein: CSVLANEQFF
CDR3 length: 10
V gene: TRBV29-1
clone size: -
D gene: -
J gene: TRBJ2-1

CDR3 DNA: TGTGCCATCAGTGACGACAGTGGCGGGGGTGGACTCACAGATACGCAGTATTTT
CDR3 protein: CAISDDSGGGGLTDTQYF
CDR3 length: 18
V gene: TRBV10-3
clone size: -
D gene: TRBD2
J gene: TRBJ2-3

CDR3 DNA: TGTGCCTGGGACAGGGCCCACACAGATACGCAGTATTTT
CDR3 protein: CAWDRAHTDTQYF
CDR3 length: 13
V gene: TRBV30
clone size: -
D gene: TRBD1
J gene: TRBJ2-3

CDR3 DNA: TGTGCAAGTCGCTTAGAAAGGTCCACTCGGGATCAGCCCCAGCATTTT
CDR3 protein: CASRLERSTRDQPQHF
CDR3 length: 16
V gene: TRBV12-2
clone size: -
D gene: -
J gene: TRBJ1-5

CDR3 DNA: TGTGCCAGCAGCTCCAAGGACCAAAATGGCTACACCTTC
CDR3 protein: CASSSKDQNGYTF
CDR3 length: 13
V gene: TRBV9
clone size: -
D gene: -
J gene: TRBJ1-2

CDR3 DNA: TGCGCCAGCAGCCAATGGCCTCCGGGAGGTTATGACAATGAGCAGTTCTTC
CDR3 protein: CASSQWPPGGYDNEQFF
CDR3 length: 17
V gene: TRBV4-3
clone size: -
D gene: TRBD2
J gene: TRBJ2-1

CDR3 DNA: TGTGCCAGCACCACAGGGGGCGCCTACGAGCAGTACTTC
CDR3 protein: CASTTGGAYEQYF
CDR3 length: 13
V gene: TRBV6-4
clone size: -
D gene: TRBD1
J gene: TRBJ2-7

CDR3 DNA: TGTGCCACCAGCAGAGATTGGAGAGCCTACGAGCAGTACTTC
CDR3 protein: CATSRDWRAYEQYF
CDR3 length: 14
V gene: TRBV15
clone size: -
D gene: -
J gene: TRBJ2-7

CDR3 DNA: TGTGCCAGCAGCCGGCCAGGGAAGAACACTGAAGCTTTCTTT
CDR3 protein: CASSRPGKNTEAFF
CDR3 length: 14
V gene: TRBV7-9
clone size: once
D gene: -
J gene: TRBJ1-1

CDR3 DNA: TGTGCCAGCAGTAGGACAGGGTTTGAGGACAATGAGCAGTTCTTC
CDR3 protein: CASSRTGFEDNEQFF
CDR3 length: 15
V gene: TRBV2
clone size: -
D gene: TRBD1
J gene: TRBJ2-1

CDR3 DNA: TGTGCCAGTAGTATCGTGCCCGGCAATCAAGATACGCAGTATTTT
CDR3 protein: CASSIVPGNQDTQYF
CDR3 length: 15
V gene: TRBV19
clone size: -
D gene: -
J gene: TRBJ2-3

CDR3 DNA: TGTGCCAGCAGCCTTCGGACTAGCGGGGGGGCCCGGAATGAGCAGTTCTTC
CDR3 protein: CASSLRTSGGARNEQFF
CDR3 length: 17
V gene: TRBV4-2
clone size: -
D gene: TRBD2
J gene: TRBJ2-1

CDR3 DNA: TGTGCCAGCAGCTTAACGGACAGAGGGTTCTACGAGCAGTACTTC
CDR3 protein: CASSLTDRGFYEQYF
CDR3 length: 15
V gene: TRBV11-2
clone size: -
D gene: -
J gene: TRBJ2-7

CDR3 DNA: TGTGCCAGCAGTGAAGCGCACGGGGTAGGGAATCAGCCCCAGCATTTT
CDR3 protein: CASSEAHGVGNQPQHF
CDR3 length: 16
V gene: TRBV6-1
clone size: once
D gene: -
J gene: TRBJ1-5

CDR3 DNA: TGTGCCAGCAGCGTAGATGGGACAGGGATATCTGAGACCCAGTACTTC
CDR3 protein: CASSVDGTGISETQYF
CDR3 length: 16
V gene: TRBV9
clone size: medium-sized
D gene: TRBD1
J gene: TRBJ2-5

CDR3 DNA: TGTGCCAGCAGTTCAAACAGGGGGCTAGAAGAGACCCAGTACTTC
CDR3 protein: CASSSNRGLEETQYF
CDR3 length: 15
V gene: TRBV27
clone size: -
D gene: TRBD1
J gene: TRBJ2-5

CDR3 DNA: TGTGCCAGCAGTTATTCCCCCGGGACTATCTCCTACGAGCAGTACTTC
CDR3 protein: CASSYSPGTISYEQYF
CDR3 length: 16
V gene: TRBV7-2
clone size: -
D gene: TRBD2
J gene: TRBJ2-7

CDR3 DNA: TGTGCCACCAGCAGGCCCCAGGACAGGGGGCGAGCTTTCTTT
CDR3 protein: CATSRPQDRGRAFF
CDR3 length: 14
V gene: TRBV15
clone size: -
D gene: TRBD1
J gene: TRBJ1-1

CDR3 DNA: TGTGCCACCAGCCGCGGCGGGGCCGGTACGCAGTATTTT
CDR3 protein: CATSRGGAGTQYF
CDR3 length: 13
V gene: TRBV15
clone size: -
D gene: -
J gene: TRBJ2-3

CDR3 DNA: TGCGCCAGCAGCCAAGATCTGGGCAACAATCAGCCCCAGCATTTT
CDR3 protein: CASSQDLGNNQPQHF
CDR3 length: 15
V gene: TRBV4-3
clone size: once
D gene: -
J gene: TRBJ1-5

CDR3 DNA: TGTGCCAGCAGCTTTTGGGGATACAATGAAAAACTGTTTTTT
CDR3 protein: CASSFWGYNEKLFF
CDR3 length: 14
V gene: TRBV5-6
clone size: -
D gene: -
J gene: TRBJ1-4

CDR3 DNA: TGTGCCAGTAACGGACAGGGATGGGATGGGGCCAACGTCCTGACTTTC
CDR3 protein: CASNGQGWDGANVLTF
CDR3 length: 16
V gene: TRBV19
clone size: -
D gene: TRBD1
J gene: TRBJ2-6

CDR3 DNA: TGTGCCAGCGGGCAAGAGACCCAGTACTTC
CDR3 protein: CASGQETQYF
CDR3 length: 10
V gene: TRBV6-5
clone size: -
D gene: -
J gene: TRBJ2-5

CDR3 DNA: TGTGCCAGCAGCTTGGACAGACACTACGAGCAGTACTTC
CDR3 protein: CASSLDRHYEQYF
CDR3 length: 13
V gene: TRBV7-8
clone size: -
D gene: -
J gene: TRBJ2-7

CDR3 DNA: TGTGCCAGCAGTTCTTCATTAGCGGGGGCCTACAATGAGCAGTTCTTC
CDR3 protein: CASSSSLAGAYNEQFF
CDR3 length: 16
V gene: TRBV9
clone size: -
D gene: TRBD2
J gene: TRBJ2-1

CDR3 DNA: TGTGCCAGCAGTTACTCTATACAGGGCTTCTATGGCTACACCTTC
CDR3 protein: CASSYSIQGFYGYTF
CDR3 length: 15
V gene: TRBV6-5
clone size: -
D gene: -
J gene: TRBJ1-2

CDR3 DNA: TGTGCCAGCAGCCCAACCTTCGACAGGATCTCCTACGAGCAGTACTTC
CDR3 protein: CASSPTFDRISYEQYF
CDR3 length: 16
V gene: TRBV5-5
clone size: few
D gene: -
J gene: TRBJ2-7

CDR3 DNA: TGTGCCAGCAGCGCAGATTACTCCTACGAGCAGTACTTC
CDR3 protein: CASSADYSYEQYF
CDR3 length: 13
V gene: TRBV6-1
clone size: -
D gene: -
J gene: TRBJ2-7

CDR3 DNA: TGTGCCAGCAGTTACTGGACAGGGGATGGTGAGCAGTTCTTC
CDR3 protein: CASSYWTGDGEQFF
CDR3 length: 14
V gene: TRBV6-5
clone size: -
D gene: TRBD1
J gene: TRBJ2-1

CDR3 DNA: TGTGCCAGCAGTTTCGGTGGTAGGACCTACGAGCAGTACTTC
CDR3 protein: CASSFGGRTYEQYF
CDR3 length: 14
V gene: TRBV27
clone size: -
D gene: -
J gene: TRBJ2-7

CDR3 DNA: TGTGCCAGCAGTTGGGGGGCATTCCTCTCCTACGAGCAGTACTTC
CDR3 protein: CASSWGAFLSYEQYF
CDR3 length: 15
V gene: TRBV6-6
clone size: once
D gene: -
J gene: TRBJ2-7

CDR3 DNA: TGTGCCAGCAGCTGGGACCTCAAGAGCACAGATACGCAGTATTTT
CDR3 protein: CASSWDLKSTDTQYF
CDR3 length: 15
V gene: TRBV5-4
clone size: -
D gene: -
J gene: TRBJ2-3

CDR3 DNA: TGTGCCAGCAGTGAGGACAGCCAACTGGTCGCTTTCTTT
CDR3 protein: CASSEDSQLVAFF
CDR3 length: 13
V gene: TRBV25-1
clone size: -
D gene: -
J gene: TRBJ1-1